This entry lists 6 T cell receptor beta chains sequenced from one sample in a study of blood T cells in healthy people across ages. A second PCR of about 6 to 11 cycles used a sample-barcoded 5' primer and a J-beta primer mix. From the 5' RACE reads, TCRdb called clonotypes with MiXCR, one entry per CDR3 protein. The sample yields some 760,000 distinct CDR3 sequences, around 25% seen once. Separately, the same data were catalogued under a study of T cells of mothers and their children.

What was sequenced was blood. All receptors come from a boy between 5 and 17 years old in good health.

The rearrangement uses TRBV20-1 and TRBJ2-7; TRBD2 aligns across 15 bases. The J call may not be correct, given that the DNA end is closer to TRBJ2-5. Per the germline V gene, CDR1 is DFQATT and CDR2 is SNEGSKA (reference sequence). This CDR3 contains 16 residues. The CDR3, as DNA: TGCAGTGGGACTAGCGGGGGGGCTGCCTCAGGAGAGACCCAGTACTTC. Residues: CSGTSGGAASGETQYF.

Regarding this clonotype: Compared with germline, one end of the junction differs, possibly owing to a read error. The V and J genes are TRBV19 and TRBJ1-1; D might be TRBD1 (5 bases). The CDR3 is 14 amino acids. Germline V CDR1 and CDR2: LNHDA, SQIVND (reference sequence). CDR3 sequence (DNA): TGTGCCGGTAGTACGTGGTCGGGGCAGACTGAAGCTTTCTTT. Translated: CAGSTWSGQTEAFF.

The genes are TRBV7-9 and TRBJ2-5, with D perhaps given as TRBD1 or TRBD2 (6 bases each). Germline V lookup: CDR1 SEHNR, CDR2 FQNEAQ (reference sequence). The V end was cut by 10 bases, the J end by 5 bases, with 17 bases between. The CDR3 loop spans 13 amino acids. The CDR3: CATSDRRDETQYF. In DNA, the CDR3 is TGTGCCACTTCTGACAGGCGGGATGAGACCCAGTACTTC. The full variable domain, its missing parts supplied by reference TRBV7-9 and TRBJ2-5, is DTGVSQNPRHKITKRGQNVTFRCDPISEHNRLYWYRQTLGQGPEFLTYFQNEAQLEKSRLLSDRFSAERPKGSFSTLEIQRTEQGDSAMYLCATSDRRDETQYFGPGTRLLVL.

Remarks on this clonotype: A read error may account for a junction end that differs from germline. This sequence joins TRBV5-1 and TRBJ2-1; D is ambiguous. Germline V gene sequence: CDR1 SGHRS, CDR2 YFSETQ. This CDR3 region has 15 residues. The CDR3 nucleotides are TGCGCCAGCAGCTTGGACCATAAATCTTCGTCGGAGCAGCTCTTC. Its translation: CASSLDHKSSSEQLF.

This clonotype was seen only a few times. This chain links TRBV29-1 with TRBJ2-5; 8 bases map to TRBD2. The last part of the DNA fits TRBJ2-1 better; the J call may be wrong. This CDR3 has 14 amino acids. Per the germline V gene, CDR1 is SQVTM and CDR2 is ANQGSEA. DNA for the CDR3: TGCAGCGTTGTCGGGGGGGAATCGAACAATGAGCAGTTCTTC. Encoded protein: CSVVGGESNNEQFF.

V gene TRBV20-1 combines with J gene TRBJ1-2; D may be TRBD1 (5 bases). The CDR3 consists of 13 residues. V shed 2 bases and J shed 2 bases, with 9 bases lying between them. Germline-derived CDR1 and CDR2 are DFQATT and SNEGSKA (reference sequence). The CDR3 loop is CSARPRDNYGYTF. The CDR3 bases are TGCAGTGCTAGACCCCGGGACAACTATGGCTACACCTTC.